Below are 29 T cell receptor beta chains sequenced from a single sample in a study of blood T cell repertoires in COVID-19. Clones were read by immunoSEQ multiplex PCR, and TCRdb kept only the in-frame ones, dropping some. The sample has roughly 40,000 clones; 90% to 95% are singletons. The sample was peripheral blood. The receptor source for this set is a man aged 50 to 60 with COVID-19, enrolled during active disease.

J is TRBJ1-6 and V is TRBV19; D perhaps matches TRBD1 (6 bases). The CDR3 is 17 residues long. V was pared by 6 bases and J by 5 bases, with 20 bases between. The germline CDR1 and CDR2 sequences are LNHDA and SQIVND (reference sequence). CDR3 region: CASSHRTDNGHNSPLHF. CDR3 coding DNA: TGTGCCAGTAGCCATAGGACAGATAACGGCCATAATTCACCCCTCCACTTT.

J is TRBJ2-1 and V is TRBV15; tentative D call: TRBD2 (5 bases). V dropped 2 bases and J dropped 0 bases, with 5 bases sitting between them. The CDR3 is 14 amino acids. CDR1 is LNHNV and CDR2 is YYDKDF in the germline V gene (reference sequence). The CDR3 sequence is CATSRLASYNEQFF. Written as DNA, the CDR3 is TGTGCCACCAGCAGACTAGCCTCCTACAATGAGCAGTTCTTC.

The chain uses TRBV6-5 and TRBJ2-7; TRBD2 aligns across 13 bases. The CDR3 spans 15 residues. Germline V gene data show CDR1 as MNHEY and CDR2 as SVGAGI. Trimming removed 4 bases from V and 6 bases from J; junction bases left unmatched: 6. CDR3 nucleotide sequence: TGTGCCAGCAGTTTCGCGACTAGCGGGAGGAGCGAGCAGTACTTC. Protein: CASSFATSGRSEQYF.

The chain recombines TRBV1 with TRBJ1-5; TRBD1, the D gene given by the table, was not confirmed from the DNA. TRBV1 is designated a pseudogene. The CDR3 is made up of 14 amino acids. CDR3 DNA: TGCACCAGCAGCCGCCCGGTGTGGGCTCAGCCCCAGCATTTT. This translates into CTSSRPVWAQPQHF.

The gene calls are TRBV5-1 and TRBJ2-3; 11 nucleotides match TRBD2. CDR3 length: 16 residues. Trimming removed 3 bases from V and 0 bases from J; junction bases left unmatched: 3. Per the germline V gene, CDR1 is SGHRS and CDR2 is YFSETQ. Here the CDR3 DNA reads TGCGCCAGCAGCTATGGGACTAGCGGAAGCACAGATACGCAGTATTTT. This translates into CASSYGTSGSTDTQYF.

The chain carries TRBV5-5 and TRBJ1-2, with TRBD1 identical over 7 bases. V gave up 4 bases and J gave up 8 bases; unmatched junction bases: 11. CDR1 SGHKS and CDR2 YYEKEE come from the germline V gene (reference sequence). The CDR3 is 14 amino acids. The CDR3 loop reads CASSRDSSRGGYTF. The DNA of the CDR3 is TGTGCCAGCAGCCGGGACAGCTCCAGGGGGGGCTACACCTTC.

V usage is TRBV10-1 and J usage is TRBJ1-1; 11 bases are shared with TRBD1. The CDR3 has 16 residues. From germline, CDR1 is WNHNN and CDR2 SYGVQD (reference sequence). The V and J ends lost 10 bases and 6 bases, in that order; junction bases with no gene match: 16. In DNA form, the CDR3 reads TGCGCCAACTATTTATTTCGGACAGGGGGCTTTTCTGAAGCTTTCTTT. Protein product: CANYLFRTGGFSEAFF.

The chain couples TRBV5-4 to TRBJ1-3; the D gene is possibly TRBD1 (6 bases). The V gene lost 6 bases and the J gene lost 2 bases, with 15 bases spanning the gap. This CDR3 is 15 amino acids long. From germline, CDR1 is SGHNT and CDR2 YYREEE (reference sequence). The DNA of the CDR3 is TGTGCCAGCAAAGGGGGTCCGGGCGCTGGAAACACCATATATTTT. Translated, it gives CASKGGPGAGNTIYF.

The chain employs TRBV10-2 and TRBJ2-3, with TRBD2 matching 9 bases. This CDR3 region has 14 residues. Germline V gives CDR1 WSHSY, CDR2 SAAADI. Trimming removed 3 bases from V and 6 bases from J; junction bases left unmatched: 4. The CDR3 DNA reads as TGCGCCAGCAGTGAAGCGGGAGGTACGGATACGCAGTATTTT. Translation: CASSEAGGTDTQYF.

The V call is TRBV27, the J call TRBJ2-3; possible D gene TRBD1, 6 bases. Between the trimmed V and J ends, which lost 5 bases and 3 bases, there was a span of 15 bases. The V gene's germline CDR1 is MNHEY and CDR2 SMNVEV (reference sequence). CDR3 length equals 15 residues. The DNA of the CDR3 is TGTGCCAGCAGTCTGGGCCCGGGGACAACAGATACGCAGTATTTT. Its protein is CASSLGPGTTDTQYF.

The CDR3 spells CASSLVLAGGQGEQFF. DNA for the CDR3: TGTGCCAGCAGCTTAGTTCTAGCGGGAGGGCAAGGTGAGCAGTTCTTC. This chain uses TRBV11-1 with TRBJ2-1; TRBD2 agrees at 12 bases. The germline V gene encodes CDR1 SGHAT and CDR2 FQDESV (reference sequence). This CDR3 is 16 amino acids long. Trimming cost V 1 base and J 9 bases; bases outside gene matches: 7.

CDR3 in amino acids: CASSVRWGDEQFF. The CDR3 nucleotides read TGTGCCAGCAGTGTGAGGTGGGGCGATGAGCAGTTCTTC. V gene TRBV2 combines with J gene TRBJ2-1, with D possibly matching TRBD1 (5 bases). Per the germline V gene, CDR1 is SNHLY and CDR2 is FYNNEI. The CDR3 has 13 amino acids. Trimming took 4 bases from V and 8 from J, leaving 12 bases between them. The full variable domain, in which reference TRBV2 and TRBJ2-1 provide the parts outside the CDR3, is EPEVTQTPSHQVTQMGQEVILRCVPISNHLYFYWYRQILGQKVEFLVSFYNNEISEKSEIFDDQFSVERPDGSNFTLKIRSTKLEDSAMYFCASSVRWGDEQFFGPGTRLTVL.

This clone has just one count. The chain joins TRBV6-1 to TRBJ1-5; possible D gene TRBD1, 6 bases. V gave up 1 base and J gave up 6 bases, with 10 bases separating them. The germline V gene has CDR1 MNHNS and CDR2 SASEGT. This CDR3 is built from 14 residues. CDR3 nucleotides: TGTGCCAGCAGTGAAGTCAGGGGTCGTCAGCCCCAGCATTTT. This gives the protein CASSEVRGRQPQHF.

The V and J genes are TRBV28 and TRBJ2-2; perhaps TRBD1 as D (6 bases). The CDR3 consists of 16 residues. V was shortened by 3 bases and J by 0 bases, with 11 bases between the two germline ends. The V gene's germline CDR1 is MDHEN and CDR2 SYDVKM. The CDR3, as DNA: TGTGCCAGCAGTTTCCAGGGGCCCCCGAACACCGGGGAGCTGTTTTTT. Amino acids: CASSFQGPPNTGELFF.

The chain uses TRBV18 and TRBJ1-2, with 7 bases lining up with TRBD1. Unmatched junction bases numbered 7, after V lost 3 bases and J lost 0 bases. The CDR3 sequence is 16 residues long. The germline gives CDR1 KGHSH, CDR2 LQKENI. In DNA form, the CDR3 reads TGTGCCAGCTCACCCCAGGGGACAGCGACTAACTATGGCTACACCTTC. Its protein is CASSPQGTATNYGYTF.

This rearrangement joins TRBV18 to TRBJ2-3; 9 bases map to TRBD1. The ends lost 3 bases at V and 6 bases at J; junction bases unmatched: 4. Germline values: CDR1 KGHSH, CDR2 LQKENI. This CDR3 has 14 amino acids. CDR3 nucleotides: TGTGCCAGCTCACCCGTTGGACAGGGGGATACGCAGTATTTT. Translating it yields CASSPVGQGDTQYF.

The chain combines TRBV6-5 with TRBJ1-3; a weak D match, TRBD1 (5 bases). CDR3 length equals 13 residues. Trimming removed 7 bases from V and 4 bases from J, with 11 bases in between. Germline V gives CDR1 MNHEY, CDR2 SVGAGI. CDR3 sequence (DNA): TGTGCCAGCACCGACAGCTCCGGAAACACCATATATTTT. Translated: CASTDSSGNTIYF.

The chain combines TRBV11-2 with TRBJ2-2, with a tentative D call TRBD2 (6 bases). V was pared by 5 bases and J by 3 bases, with 19 bases between. Germline V lookup: CDR1 SGHAT, CDR2 FQNNGV. The length of the CDR3 is 17 residues. As DNA, the CDR3 is TGTGCCAGCAGCCACCGGCTCGCCAGCGGGCACACCGGGGAGCTGTTTTTT. Its protein product is CASSHRLASGHTGELFF.

Only one count was recorded for this clone. The chain couples TRBV20-1 to TRBJ2-7, with TRBD2 matching over 7 bases. The V gene end was trimmed by 3 bases and the J gene end by 2 bases; junction bases not matched to a gene: 7. The CDR3 has 14 amino acids. Germline assignment: CDR1 DFQATT and CDR2 SNEGSKA (reference sequence). CDR3 nucleotide sequence: TGCAGTGCTAGTAGCCTAGCGGTCCCCTACGAGCAGTACTTC. This translates into CSASSLAVPYEQYF.

The J gene is TRBJ2-7, the V gene TRBV5-4; D might be TRBD1 (7 bases). The V gene's germline CDR1 is SGHNT and CDR2 YYREEE (reference sequence). This CDR3 spans 14 amino acids. V was trimmed by 3 bases and J by 2 bases, leaving 12 bases between them. As DNA, the CDR3 is TGTGCCAGCAGCTCAACAGGGGAGGCCTACGAGCAGTACTTC. Its protein is CASSSTGEAYEQYF.

The V and J genes are TRBV5-1 and TRBJ1-2; 7 bases align to TRBD1. Germline CDR1 is SGHRS and CDR2 is YFSETQ. This CDR3 contains 15 residues. V gave up 3 bases and J gave up 4 bases; unmatched junction bases: 9. Written as DNA, the CDR3 is TGCGCCAGCAGCTCGTTGACAGGGCCCATCTATGGCTACACCTTC. Its translation: CASSSLTGPIYGYTF.

The chain uses TRBV6-6 and TRBJ2-7; 7 bases map to TRBD2. This CDR3 has 15 amino acids. J was trimmed by 3 bases and V by 1 base; bases with no gene match: 6. From germline, CDR1 is MNHNY and CDR2 SVGAGI (reference sequence). The CDR3 DNA sequence: TGTGCCAGCAGTTACTTCGGGGGGAATGTCTACGAGCAGTACTTC. This encodes CASSYFGGNVYEQYF.

This chain connects TRBV2 to TRBJ2-7, with a tentative D call TRBD1 (7 bases). The germline gives CDR1 SNHLY, CDR2 FYNNEI. V dropped 6 bases and J dropped 1 base, with 19 bases sitting between them. This CDR3 contains 16 residues. CDR3: CASRTGMAGGSYEQYF. CDR3 bases: TGTGCCAGCAGGACGGGAATGGCAGGGGGGTCCTACGAGCAGTACTTC.

The chain carries TRBV7-9 and TRBJ2-7; 9 nucleotides agree with TRBD2. This CDR3 has 17 residues. Losses at the gene ends were 5 bases for V and 0 bases for J; bases not matched to a gene: 11. Looked up from germline, CDR1 is SEHNR and CDR2 is FQNEAQ (reference sequence). The CDR3 nucleotides read TGTGCCAGCAGCGTGTGGCTAGCGGGGACTTTCTCCTACGAGCAGTACTTC. Encoded protein: CASSVWLAGTFSYEQYF.

The CDR3 region is CASSPLFTGTGNTEAFF. The CDR3 DNA is TGTGCCAGCAGCCCGTTGTTTACCGGGACAGGGAACACTGAAGCTTTCTTT. The chain combines TRBV7-2 with TRBJ1-1, with 8 bases identical to TRBD1. V gave up 5 bases and J gave up 1 base; unmatched junction bases: 12. This CDR3 is built from 17 residues. Germline-derived CDR1 and CDR2 are SGHTA and FQGNSA.

The genes are TRBV29-1 and TRBJ2-3, with 7 bases identical to TRBD2. CDR3 length equals 14 residues. The junction had 10 bases not matched to a gene; V was cut back by 7 bases and J by 3 bases. Germline CDR1 SQVTM, CDR2 ANQGSEA. In DNA form, the CDR3 reads TGCAGCGCCGGGCTAGCGGTGGGGACAGATACGCAGTATTTT. Protein product: CSAGLAVGTDTQYF.

The chain couples TRBV6-5 to TRBJ1-3, with D perhaps matching TRBD1 (5 bases). This CDR3 contains 12 residues. V was cut by 8 bases and J by 8 bases, with 13 bases left in between. The germline gives CDR1 MNHEY, CDR2 SVGAGI. Written as DNA, the CDR3 is TGTGCCAGCGGAGGGGCGCTCGACACCATATATTTT. Translation gives CASGGALDTIYF.

J is TRBJ2-2 and V is TRBV7-2; TRBD2 aligns across 7 bases. V lost 1 base and J lost 2; bases outside the gene matches: 4. The CDR3 loop spans 16 amino acids. Germline CDR1 SGHTA, CDR2 FQGNSA. The CDR3, as DNA: TGTGCCAGCAGCTTAGTAGCGGGCAGCAACACCGGGGAGCTGTTTTTT. Its translation is CASSLVAGSNTGELFF.

The chain recombines TRBV5-1 with TRBJ1-6; TRBD1 agrees at 7 bases. The V segment lost 2 bases and the J segment 8 bases; nucleotides outside the gene matches: 4. The CDR3 has 14 amino acids. Germline V gene lookup returns CDR1 SGHRS and CDR2 YFSETQ. The CDR3 coding sequence is TGCGCCAGCAGCTTCGACAGGGAGGATTCACCCCTCCACTTT. This translates into CASSFDREDSPLHF.